This entry features one T cell receptor (beta chain) sequence. Its target is not known. There are 18 residues in the CDR3. Germline V gene lookup returns CDR1 MGHRA and CDR2 YSYEKL. V lost 4 bases, J lost 0 bases, and 8 bases stayed unmatched. Generated by immunoSEQ multiplex PCR, the TCRdb table keeps only in-frame clones and is missing some. The table has some 48,000 clones, about 95% seen once. This entry belongs to a study of graft-versus-host responses after intestinal transplantation. Study background: Multivisceral, liver-intestinal, or isolated intestinal transplants were given to recipients.

Overall study results and limits: High graft-versus-host to host-versus-graft clonal ratios were found in allografts of patients who had graft-donor T cell macrochimerism. GvH clones detected in recipient marrow included some appearing first in ileum or blood.

The chain carries TRBV4-1 and TRBJ2-7; 14 nucleotides match TRBD2. The source was unstimulated CD8+ T cells sorted from spleen or lymph node cells, collected before transplant. The sequence was obtained from a human donor who was the organ donor for an intestinal transplant. CDR3 sequence (DNA): TGCGCCAGCAGCCCGAGGACTAGCGGGGGGATTAACTCCTACGAGCAGTACTTC. It specifies CASSPRTSGGINSYEQYF.